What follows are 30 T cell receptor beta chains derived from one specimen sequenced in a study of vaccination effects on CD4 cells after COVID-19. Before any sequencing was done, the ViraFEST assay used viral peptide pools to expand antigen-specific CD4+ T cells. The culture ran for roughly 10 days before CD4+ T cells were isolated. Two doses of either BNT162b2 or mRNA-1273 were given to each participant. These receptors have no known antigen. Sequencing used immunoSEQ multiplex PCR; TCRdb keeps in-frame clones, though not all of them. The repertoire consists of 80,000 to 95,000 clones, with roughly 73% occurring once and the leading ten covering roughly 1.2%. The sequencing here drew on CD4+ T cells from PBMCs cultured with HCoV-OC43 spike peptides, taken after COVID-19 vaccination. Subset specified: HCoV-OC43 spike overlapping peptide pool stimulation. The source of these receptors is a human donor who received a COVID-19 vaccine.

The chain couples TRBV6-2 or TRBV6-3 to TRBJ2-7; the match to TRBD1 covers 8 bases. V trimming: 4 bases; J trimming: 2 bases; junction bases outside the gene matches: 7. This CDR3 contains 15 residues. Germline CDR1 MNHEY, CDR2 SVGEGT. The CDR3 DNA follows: TGTGCCAGCAGTTTTGGACAGGGAGGTACCTACGAGCAGTACGTC. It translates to CASSFGQGGTYEQYV.

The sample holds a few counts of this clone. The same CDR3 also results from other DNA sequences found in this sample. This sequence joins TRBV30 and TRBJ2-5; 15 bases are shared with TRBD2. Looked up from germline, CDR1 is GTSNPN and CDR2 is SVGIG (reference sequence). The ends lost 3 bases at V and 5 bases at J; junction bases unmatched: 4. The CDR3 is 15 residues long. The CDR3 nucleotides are TGTGCCTGGAGCGGACTAGCGGGGGGGCAGGAGACCCAGTACTTC. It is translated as CAWSGLAGGQETQYF.

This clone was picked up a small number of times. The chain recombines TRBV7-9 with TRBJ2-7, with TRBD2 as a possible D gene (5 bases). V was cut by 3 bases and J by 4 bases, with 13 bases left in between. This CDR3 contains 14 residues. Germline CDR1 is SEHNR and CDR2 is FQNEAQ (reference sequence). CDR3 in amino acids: CASSLGAGWYEQYV. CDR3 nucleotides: TGTGCCAGCAGCTTGGGAGCTGGGTGGTACGAGCAGTACGTC.

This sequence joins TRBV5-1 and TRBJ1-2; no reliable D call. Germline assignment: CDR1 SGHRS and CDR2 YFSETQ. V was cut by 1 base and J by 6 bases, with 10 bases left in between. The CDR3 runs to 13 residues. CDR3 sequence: CASSLSRVHGYTF. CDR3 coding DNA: TGCGCCAGCAGCTTGTCGAGGGTTCATGGCTACACCTTC.

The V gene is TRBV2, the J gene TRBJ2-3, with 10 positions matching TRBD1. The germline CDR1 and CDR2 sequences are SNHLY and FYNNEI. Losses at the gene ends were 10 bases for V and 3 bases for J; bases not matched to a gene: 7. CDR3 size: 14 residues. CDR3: CATQRQGATDTQYF. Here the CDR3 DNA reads TGTGCCACCCAACGACAGGGGGCAACAGATACGCAGTATTTT.

CDR3 sequence reads: CASSYGGFSSPLHF. In nucleotides, the CDR3 is TGTGCCAGCAGCTACGGGGGGTTTAGTTCACCCCTCCACTTT. This chain uses TRBV7-2 with TRBJ1-6; possibly TRBD1 for D (5 bases). The CDR3 has 14 residues. V was cut by 4 bases and J by 9 bases, with 13 bases left in between. Germline V CDR1 and CDR2: SGHTA, FQGNSA.

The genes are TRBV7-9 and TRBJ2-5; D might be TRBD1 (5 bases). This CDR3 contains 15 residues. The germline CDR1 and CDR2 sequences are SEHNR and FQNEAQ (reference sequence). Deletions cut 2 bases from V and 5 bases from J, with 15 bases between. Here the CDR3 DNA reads TGTGCCAGCAGCTTAAGGACAAACACAAGGGAGACCCAGTACTTC. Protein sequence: CASSLRTNTRETQYF.

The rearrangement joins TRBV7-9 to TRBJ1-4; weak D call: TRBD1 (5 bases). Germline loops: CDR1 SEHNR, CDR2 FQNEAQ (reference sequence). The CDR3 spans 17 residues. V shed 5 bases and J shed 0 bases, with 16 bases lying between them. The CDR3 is CASSLGDSYSTNEKLFF. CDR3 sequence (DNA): TGTGCCAGCAGCCTGGGGGACTCCTATTCAACTAATGAAAAACTGTTTTTT.

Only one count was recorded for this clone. CDR3 DNA sequence: TGTGCCAGCAGCCCCCTGGGACGGACAAACACAGATACGCAGTATTTT. This encodes CASSPLGRTNTDTQYF. The chain employs TRBV9 and TRBJ2-3; either TRBD1 or TRBD2 may fit D (5 bases each). Germline V gives CDR1 SGDLS, CDR2 YYNGEE. V lost 4 bases, J lost 2 bases, and 17 bases lay in between. This CDR3 has 16 amino acids.

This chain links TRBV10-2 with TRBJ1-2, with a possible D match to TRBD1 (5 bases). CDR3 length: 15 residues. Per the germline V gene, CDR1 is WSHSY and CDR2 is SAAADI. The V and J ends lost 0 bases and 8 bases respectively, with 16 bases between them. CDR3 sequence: CASSESRGDQGGYTF. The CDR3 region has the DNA TGCGCCAGCAGTGAGTCTAGGGGCGATCAAGGGGGCTACACCTTC.

In nucleotides, the CDR3 is TGCGCCAGCAGCTTGGATCTAGGGGGGGGGACAGATACGCAGTATTTT. Translating it yields CASSLDLGGGTDTQYF. The chain employs TRBV5-1 and TRBJ2-3; tentative D call: TRBD2 (7 bases). The CDR3 sequence is 16 residues long. Germline CDR1 and CDR2: SGHRS and YFSETQ. V dropped 0 bases and J dropped 3 bases, with 14 bases sitting between them.

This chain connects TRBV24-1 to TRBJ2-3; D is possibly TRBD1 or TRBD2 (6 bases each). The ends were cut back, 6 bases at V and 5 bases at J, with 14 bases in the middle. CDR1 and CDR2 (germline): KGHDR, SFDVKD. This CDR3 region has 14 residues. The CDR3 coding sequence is TGTGCCACCAGTCAGGCAGGGGAGGTAGATACGCAGTATTTT. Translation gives CATSQAGEVDTQYF.

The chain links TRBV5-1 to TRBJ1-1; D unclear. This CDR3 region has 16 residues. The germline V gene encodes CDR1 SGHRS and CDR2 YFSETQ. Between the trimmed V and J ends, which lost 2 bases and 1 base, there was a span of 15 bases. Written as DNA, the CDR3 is TGCGCCAGCAGCTTCTTGGCCCATAGTGGGAACACTGAAGCTTTCTTT. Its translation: CASSFLAHSGNTEAFF.

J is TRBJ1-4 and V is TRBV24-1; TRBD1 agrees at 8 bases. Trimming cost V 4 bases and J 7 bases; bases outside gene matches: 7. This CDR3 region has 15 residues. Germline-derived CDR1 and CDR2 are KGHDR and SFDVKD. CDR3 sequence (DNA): TGTGCCACCAGTGACTCCGGGACAGGACTTGAAAAACTGTTTTTT. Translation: CATSDSGTGLEKLFF.

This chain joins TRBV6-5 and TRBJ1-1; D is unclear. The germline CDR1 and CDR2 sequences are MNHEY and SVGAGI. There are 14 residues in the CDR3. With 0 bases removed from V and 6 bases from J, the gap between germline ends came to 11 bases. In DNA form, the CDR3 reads TGTGCCAGCAGTTACTCGATGGTGTTGGCTGAAGCTTTCTTT. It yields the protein CASSYSMVLAEAFF.

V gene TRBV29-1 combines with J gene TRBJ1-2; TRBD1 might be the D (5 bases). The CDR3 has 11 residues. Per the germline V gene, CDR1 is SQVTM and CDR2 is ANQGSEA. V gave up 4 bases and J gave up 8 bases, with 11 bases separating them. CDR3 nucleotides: TGCAGCGTTGGCAGGGTCGAAGGCTACACCTTC. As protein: CSVGRVEGYTF.

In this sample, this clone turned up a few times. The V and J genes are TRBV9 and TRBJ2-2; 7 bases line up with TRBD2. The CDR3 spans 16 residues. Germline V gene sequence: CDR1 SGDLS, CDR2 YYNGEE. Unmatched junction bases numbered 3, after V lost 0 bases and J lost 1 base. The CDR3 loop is CASSVVASGNTGELFF. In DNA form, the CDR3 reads TGTGCCAGCAGCGTAGTGGCTAGCGGGAACACCGGGGAGCTGTTTTTT.

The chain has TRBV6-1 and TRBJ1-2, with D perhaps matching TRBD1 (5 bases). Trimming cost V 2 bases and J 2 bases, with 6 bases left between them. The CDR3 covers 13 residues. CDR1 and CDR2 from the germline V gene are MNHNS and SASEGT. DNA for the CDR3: TGTGCCAGCAGTGAAAACAGGAACTATGGCTACACCTTC. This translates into CASSENRNYGYTF.

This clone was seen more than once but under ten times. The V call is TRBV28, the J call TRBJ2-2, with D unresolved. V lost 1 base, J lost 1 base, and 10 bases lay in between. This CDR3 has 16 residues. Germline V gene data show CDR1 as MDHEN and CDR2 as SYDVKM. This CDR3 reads CASSLSWQKNTGELFF. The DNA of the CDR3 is TGTGCCAGCAGTTTATCTTGGCAAAAGAACACCGGGGAGCTGTTTTTT.

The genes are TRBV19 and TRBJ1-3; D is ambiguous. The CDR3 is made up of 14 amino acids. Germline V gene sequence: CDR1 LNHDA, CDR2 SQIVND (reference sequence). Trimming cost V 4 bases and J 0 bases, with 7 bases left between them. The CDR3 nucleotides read TGTGCCAGTAGTACCGGGGACTCTGGAAACACCATATATTTT. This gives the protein CASSTGDSGNTIYF.

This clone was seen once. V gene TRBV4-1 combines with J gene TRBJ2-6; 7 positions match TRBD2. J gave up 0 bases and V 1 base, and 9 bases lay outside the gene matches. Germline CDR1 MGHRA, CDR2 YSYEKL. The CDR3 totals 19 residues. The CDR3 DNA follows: TGCGCCAGCAGCCAAGGGGGAGGGCGACGTCTCTCTGGGGCCAACGTCCTGACTTTC. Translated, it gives CASSQGGGRRLSGANVLTF.

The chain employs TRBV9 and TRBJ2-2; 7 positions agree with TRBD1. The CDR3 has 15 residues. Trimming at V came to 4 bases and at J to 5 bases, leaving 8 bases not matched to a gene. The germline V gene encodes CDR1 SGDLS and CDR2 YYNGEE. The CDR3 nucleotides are TGTGCCAGCAGCCCTCACGGGACAGTAACCGGGGAGCTGTTTTTT. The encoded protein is CASSPHGTVTGELFF. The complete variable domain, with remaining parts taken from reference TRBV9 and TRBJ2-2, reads DSGVTQTPKHLITATGQRVTLRCSPRSGDLSVYWYQQSLDQGLQFLIQYYNGEERAKGNILERFSAQQFPDLHSELNLSSLELGDSALYFCASSPHGTVTGELFFGEGSRLTVL.

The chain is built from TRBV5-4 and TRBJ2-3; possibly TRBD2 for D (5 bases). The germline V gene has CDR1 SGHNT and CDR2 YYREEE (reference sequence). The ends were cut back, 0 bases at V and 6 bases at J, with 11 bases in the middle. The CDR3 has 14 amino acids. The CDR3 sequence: CASSLDSPGDTQYF. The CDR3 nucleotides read TGTGCCAGCAGCTTGGATAGCCCGGGGGATACGCAGTATTTT.

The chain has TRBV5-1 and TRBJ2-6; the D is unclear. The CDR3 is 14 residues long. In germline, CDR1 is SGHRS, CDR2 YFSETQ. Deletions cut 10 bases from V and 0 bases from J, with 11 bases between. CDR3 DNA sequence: TGCGCCCAAGTAGTTCTCTCTGGGGCCAACGTCCTGACTTTC. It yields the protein CAQVVLSGANVLTF.

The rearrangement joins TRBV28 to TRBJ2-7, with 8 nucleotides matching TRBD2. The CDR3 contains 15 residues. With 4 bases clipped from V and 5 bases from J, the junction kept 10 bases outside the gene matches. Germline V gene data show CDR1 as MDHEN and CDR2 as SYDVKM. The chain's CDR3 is CASSSGGQSRNEQYV. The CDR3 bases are TGTGCCAGCAGTTCGGGGGGGCAATCTAGGAACGAGCAGTACGTC.

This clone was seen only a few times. The CDR3 spells CASSYHLSDGANVLTF. The CDR3 DNA reads as TGTGCCAGCAGTTACCATCTGTCGGATGGGGCCAACGTCCTGACTTTC. The rearrangement uses TRBV6-6 and TRBJ2-6; D ambiguous. The CDR3 is made up of 16 amino acids. Germline V gene data show CDR1 as MNHNY and CDR2 as SVGAGI (reference sequence). Trimming removed 2 bases at V and 3 bases at J, with 11 bases between.

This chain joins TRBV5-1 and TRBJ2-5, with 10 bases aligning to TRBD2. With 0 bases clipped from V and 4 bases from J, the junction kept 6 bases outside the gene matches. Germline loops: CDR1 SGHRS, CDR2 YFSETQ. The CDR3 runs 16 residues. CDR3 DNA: TGCGCCAGCAGCTTGGGGAGCGGGGGGGCCGGAGAGACCCAGTACTTC. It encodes CASSLGSGGAGETQYF. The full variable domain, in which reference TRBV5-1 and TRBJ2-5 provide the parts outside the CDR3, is KAGVTQTPRYLIKTRGQQVTLSCSPISGHRSVSWYQQTPGQGLQFLFEYFSETQRNKGNFPGRFSGRQFSNSRSEMNVSTLELGDSALYLCASSLGSGGAGETQYFGPGTRLLVL.

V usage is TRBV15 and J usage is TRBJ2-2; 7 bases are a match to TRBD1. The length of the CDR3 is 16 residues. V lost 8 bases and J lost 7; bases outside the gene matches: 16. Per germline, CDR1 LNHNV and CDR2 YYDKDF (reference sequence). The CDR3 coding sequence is TGTGCCACCGGTGATCCCGGGACAGTGTTTGGCGGGGAGCTGTTTTTT. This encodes CATGDPGTVFGGELFF.

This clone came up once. CDR3 region: CASSFLRGSYEQYV. CDR3 nucleotide sequence: TGTGCCAGCAGTTTCCTCAGGGGCTCCTACGAGCAGTACGTC. The chain couples TRBV6-2 or TRBV6-3 to TRBJ2-7, with TRBD1 as a possible D gene (6 bases). Germline assignment: CDR1 MNHEY and CDR2 SVGEGT. Trimming removed 4 bases at V and 0 bases at J, with 10 bases between. The CDR3 is 14 amino acids.

This chain's CDR3 is CASSKSPQGNTGELFF. The CDR3, as DNA: TGTGCCAGTAGTAAGAGCCCTCAGGGGAACACCGGGGAGCTGTTTTTT. The chain carries TRBV19 and TRBJ2-2; possibly TRBD1 for D (5 bases). The CDR3 length is 16 residues. Germline loops: CDR1 LNHDA, CDR2 SQIVND (reference sequence). Trimming shortened V by 4 bases and J by 1 base, and 13 bases separated the two germline ends. The variable domain in full, with the rest retrieved from reference TRBV19 and TRBJ2-2, is DGGITQSPKYLFRKEGQNVTLSCEQNLNHDAMYWYRQDPGQGLRLIYYSQIVNDFQKGDIAEGYSVSREKKESFPLTVTSAQKNPTAFYLCASSKSPQGNTGELFFGEGSRLTVL.